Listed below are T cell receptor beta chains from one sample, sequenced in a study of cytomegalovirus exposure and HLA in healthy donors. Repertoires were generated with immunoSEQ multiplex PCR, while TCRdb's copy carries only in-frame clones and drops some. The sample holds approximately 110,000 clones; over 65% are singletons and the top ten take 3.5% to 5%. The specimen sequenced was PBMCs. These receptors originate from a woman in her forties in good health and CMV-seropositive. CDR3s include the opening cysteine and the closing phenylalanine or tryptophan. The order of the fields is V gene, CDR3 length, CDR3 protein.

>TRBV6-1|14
CASSEVAEFYEQYF
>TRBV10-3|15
CAISGDRVAYYEQYF
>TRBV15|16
CATSRDRSSALYEQYF
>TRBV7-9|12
CASSAGPRGQYF
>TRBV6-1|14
CASSEVWGQGGYTF
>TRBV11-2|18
CASSLSWSTGSNTGELFF
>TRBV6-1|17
CASSASYSTGGNQPQHF
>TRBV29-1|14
CSALSLTGGTEAFF
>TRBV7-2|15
CASSLTSGRVDEQFF
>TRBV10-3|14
CAISPRTDQETQYF
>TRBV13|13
CASSLGQGYGYTF
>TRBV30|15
CAWTRTIAGHYEQYF
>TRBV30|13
CAWSGDRGHEQYF
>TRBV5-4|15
CASSKGLAGGEEQYF
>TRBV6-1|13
CASSTGFNQPQHF
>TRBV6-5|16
CASSYLGGGEADTQYF
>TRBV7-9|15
CASSPMTGSSEKLFF
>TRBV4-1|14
CASSQRTIAGEQYF
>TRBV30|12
CAWSVLVTEAFF
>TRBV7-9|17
CASSPAGTARVSYGYTF
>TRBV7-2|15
CASSFDRGSNNEQFF
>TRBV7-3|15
CASSFRTGPTGELFF
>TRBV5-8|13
CASSLWNGDTQYF
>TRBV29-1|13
CSGSEGSSYEQYF
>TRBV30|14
CAWSSTGGGSIQYF
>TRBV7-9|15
CASSPQGIVTNEQFF
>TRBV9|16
CASSDRLGLTNTEAFF
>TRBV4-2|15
CASSPTQMGRDTQYF
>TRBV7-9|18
CSSSSTGTRITRPYEQYF
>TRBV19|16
CASSRGEPAMNTEAFF
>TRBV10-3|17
CAISRGLAGEQGYEQYF
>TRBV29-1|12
CSVFTMNTEAFF
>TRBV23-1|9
CASFLTQYF
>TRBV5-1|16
CASSRTGTAANYGYTF
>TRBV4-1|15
CASRELQENTGELFF
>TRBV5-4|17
CASSLAKLAVNTGELFF
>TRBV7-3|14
CASSFGGGDNEQFF